The 5 T cell receptor beta chains below come from one sample, sequenced in a study of cytomegalovirus exposure and HLA in healthy donors. PCR employed 60 Vbeta and 13 Jbeta primers. TCRdb's table, derived via immunoSEQ multiplex PCR, lists solely in-frame clones and lacks some. The table has 150,000 or so clones, 82% seen once. The sequencing input was PBMCs. Every receptor here comes from a man aged 18 to 35 in good health and CMV-seropositive.

The chain joins TRBV27 to TRBJ2-5; the match to TRBD2 covers 11 bases. Germline CDR1 MNHEY, CDR2 SMNVEV (reference sequence). CDR3 length: 14 residues. Trimming at V came to 8 bases and at J to 2 bases, leaving 4 bases not matched to a gene. The CDR3 DNA is TGTGCCAGCGGGGGACTAGCGGCTCAAGAGACCCAGTACTTC. It yields the protein CASGGLAAQETQYF.

This clone was detected only a few times. This chain joins TRBV28 and TRBJ2-1; 9 bases line up with TRBD2. The V gene end was trimmed by 1 base and the J gene end by 8 bases; junction bases not matched to a gene: 6. The CDR3 is 15 amino acids. CDR1 MDHEN and CDR2 SYDVKM come from the germline V gene. The CDR3 DNA reads TGTGCCAGCAGTTTATCTCTAGCGGGAAGGTATGAGCAGTTCTTC. This sequence encodes CASSLSLAGRYEQFF.

The V call is TRBV7-2, the J call TRBJ2-7, with D maybe TRBD1 (5 bases). CDR1 is SGHTA and CDR2 is FQGNSA in the germline V gene. This CDR3 is built from 11 residues. Deletions cut 5 bases from V and 6 bases from J, with 8 bases between. The CDR3 region is CASSPGLEQYF. In DNA, the CDR3 is TGTGCCAGCAGCCCAGGGCTCGAGCAGTACTTC.

The rearrangement links TRBV9 to TRBJ1-2, with a tentative D call TRBD1 (5 bases). CDR3 length: 12 amino acids. Trimming left V 0 bases short and J 13 bases short, with 13 bases between. Germline-derived CDR1 and CDR2 are SGDLS and YYNGEE. CDR3 nucleotide sequence: TGTGCCAGCAGCGTAGCTCAGACAGAAACCACCTTC. It specifies CASSVAQTETTF.

The V gene is TRBV29-1, the J gene TRBJ1-1; D might be TRBD1 (5 bases). The CDR3 is 10 residues long. V shed 7 bases and J shed 10 bases, with 13 bases lying between them. In germline, CDR1 is SQVTM, CDR2 ANQGSEA. The CDR3 is CSAAGHGAFF. CDR3 nucleotides: TGCAGCGCCGCGGGGCATGGAGCTTTCTTT.